This T cell receptor (beta chain) was found in a study of CD8+CD57+ T cells in acquired aplastic anemia. Study overall: Sorted CD4+ and CD8+ cells gave a mean 3.2 ug DNA, range roughly 0.18 to 27.4 ug.

Profiles of TCR beta VDJ and CDR3 were generated from a genomic DNA template. Using its own MiXCR run on the reads, TCRdb lists one record per CDR3 protein. The sample consists of under 200,000 distinct CDR3 sequences, around 48% of them appearing once. Patients chosen for sequencing had shown CD8+CD57+ cell expansion by flow cytometry. Material: sorted CD4+, CD8+, or CD8+CD57+ T cells (not recorded which) from PBMCs. This TCR derives from a human donor with aplastic anemia.

This CDR3 is CASSLAGEVTDTQYF. In DNA form, the CDR3 reads TGTGCCAGCAGCTTAGCGGGGGAGGTCACAGATACGCAGTATTTT. J is TRBJ2-3 and V is TRBV11-1, with a weak D call TRBD2 (6 bases). The germline gives CDR1 SGHAT, CDR2 FQDESV (reference sequence). This CDR3 has 15 residues. Trimming left V 0 bases short and J 2 bases short, with 9 bases between.